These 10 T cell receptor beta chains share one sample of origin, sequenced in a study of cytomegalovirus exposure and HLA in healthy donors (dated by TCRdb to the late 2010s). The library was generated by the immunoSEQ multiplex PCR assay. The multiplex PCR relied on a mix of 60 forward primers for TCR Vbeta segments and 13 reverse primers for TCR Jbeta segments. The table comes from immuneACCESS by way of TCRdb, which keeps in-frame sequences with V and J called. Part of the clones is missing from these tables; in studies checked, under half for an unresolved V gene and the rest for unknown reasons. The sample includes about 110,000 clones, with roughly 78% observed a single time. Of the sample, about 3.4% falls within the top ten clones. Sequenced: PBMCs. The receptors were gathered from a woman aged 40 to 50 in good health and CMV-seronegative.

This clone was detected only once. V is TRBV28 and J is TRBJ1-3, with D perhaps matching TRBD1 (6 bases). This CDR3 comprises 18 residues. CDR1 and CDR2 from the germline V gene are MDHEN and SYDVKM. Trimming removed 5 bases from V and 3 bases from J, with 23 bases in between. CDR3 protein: CASSTTVVGAGSGNTIYF. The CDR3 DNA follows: TGTGCCAGCAGTACCACAGTTGTGGGGGCAGGTAGTGGAAACACCATATATTTT.

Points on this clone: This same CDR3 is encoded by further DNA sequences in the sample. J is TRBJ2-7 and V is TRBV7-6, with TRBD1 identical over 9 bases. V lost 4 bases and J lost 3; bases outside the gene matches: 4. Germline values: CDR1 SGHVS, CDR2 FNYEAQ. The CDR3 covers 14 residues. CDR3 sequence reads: CASSSRTGDYEQYF. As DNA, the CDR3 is TGTGCCAGCAGCTCCAGGACAGGGGACTACGAGCAGTACTTC.

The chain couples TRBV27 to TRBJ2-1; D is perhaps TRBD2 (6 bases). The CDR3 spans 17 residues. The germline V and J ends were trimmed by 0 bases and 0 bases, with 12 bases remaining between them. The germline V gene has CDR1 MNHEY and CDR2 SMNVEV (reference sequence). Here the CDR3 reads CASSLSTGESSYNEQFF. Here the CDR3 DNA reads TGTGCCAGCAGTTTATCGACGGGGGAGAGCTCCTACAATGAGCAGTTCTTC.

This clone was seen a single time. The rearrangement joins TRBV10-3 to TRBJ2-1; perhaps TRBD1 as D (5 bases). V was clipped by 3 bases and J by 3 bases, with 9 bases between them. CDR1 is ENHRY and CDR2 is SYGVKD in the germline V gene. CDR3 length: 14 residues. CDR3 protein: CAISDRALYNEQFF. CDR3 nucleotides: TGTGCCATCAGTGACAGGGCCCTCTACAATGAGCAGTTCTTC.

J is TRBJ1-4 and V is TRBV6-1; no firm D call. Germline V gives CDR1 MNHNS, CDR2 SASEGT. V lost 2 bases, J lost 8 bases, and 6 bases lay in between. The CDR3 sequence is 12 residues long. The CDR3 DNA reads TGTGCCAGCAGTGAAAAAGAGGAAAAACTGTTTTTT. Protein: CASSEKEEKLFF.

CDR3 in DNA: TGTGCCAGCAGTTCGCCGGGCCGGGGACTCCACTTT. Its translation: CASSSPGRGLHF. The rearrangement uses TRBV28 and TRBJ1-6; D gene unclear. Per the germline V gene, CDR1 is MDHEN and CDR2 is SYDVKM. Trimming removed 4 bases at V and 16 bases at J, with 14 bases between. This CDR3 spans 12 amino acids.

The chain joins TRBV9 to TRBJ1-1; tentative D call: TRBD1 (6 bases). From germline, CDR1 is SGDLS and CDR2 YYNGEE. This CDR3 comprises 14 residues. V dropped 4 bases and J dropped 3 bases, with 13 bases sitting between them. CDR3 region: CASSPRQVDTEAFF. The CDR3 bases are TGTGCCAGCAGCCCGAGACAGGTCGACACTGAAGCTTTCTTT.

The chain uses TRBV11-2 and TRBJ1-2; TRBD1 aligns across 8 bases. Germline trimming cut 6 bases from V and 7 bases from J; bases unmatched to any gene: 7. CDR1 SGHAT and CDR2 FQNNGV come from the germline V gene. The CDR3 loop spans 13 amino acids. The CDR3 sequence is CASSQTGGGGYTF. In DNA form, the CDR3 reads TGTGCCAGCAGTCAAACAGGGGGGGGTGGCTACACCTTC.

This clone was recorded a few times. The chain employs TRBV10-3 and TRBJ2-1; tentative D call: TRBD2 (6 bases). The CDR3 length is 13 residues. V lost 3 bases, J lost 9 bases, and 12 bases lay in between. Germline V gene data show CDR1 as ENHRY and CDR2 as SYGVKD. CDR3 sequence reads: CAISDTSRGEQFF. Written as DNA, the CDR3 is TGTGCCATCAGTGACACTAGCCGGGGTGAGCAGTTCTTC.

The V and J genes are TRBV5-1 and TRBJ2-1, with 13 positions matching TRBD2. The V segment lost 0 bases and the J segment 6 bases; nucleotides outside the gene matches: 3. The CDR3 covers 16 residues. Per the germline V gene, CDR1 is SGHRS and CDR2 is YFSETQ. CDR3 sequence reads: CASSLARTSGSNEQFF. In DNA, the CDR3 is TGCGCCAGCAGCTTGGCCCGGACTAGCGGGAGCAATGAGCAGTTCTTC.